The sequence of this T cell receptor (beta chain) was determined in a study of blood T cell repertoires in COVID-19 (TCRdb year 2020). General notes on the study: Samples from collaborators originated in the United States, Italy and Spain and spanned both the acute and convalescent phases of COVID-19. Samples were obtained from the ongoing ImmuneRACE study (first 160 participants) and from over a thousand subjects provided by 6 global collaborators. Sample metadata almost always included a de-identified subject ID, COVID-19 status, age in years and sex. The prospective study material was composed of cDNA or gDNA derived from T cells, B-cell-depleted T cells, or PBMCs. Subjects who had been exposed to COVID-19, were actively infected with it, or had recovered from it provided the deeply sampled blood TCRbeta repertoires that made up the dataset. The repertoires were released in a freely available public database meant as a resource for research on the immune response to SARS-CoV-2. Where available, HLA class I and class II types were obtained from metadata supplied by the sample provider rather than from assay-based typing. The research as a whole found: The amount of clinical and demographic metadata varied by source and participant and was provided uncurated.

Collaborating institutions collected whole blood in K2EDTA tubes following their own protocols. For TCRbeta analysis, collaborators shipped samples in one of three forms: frozen whole blood, isolated PBMCs, or DNA extracted from either of those sample types. Notes on this clone: Its antigen specificity is not known. One base away there is no much larger clone; base qualities are not given.

TCRbeta CDR3 regions were amplified from genomic DNA using the immunoSEQ Assay, a bias-controlled multiplex PCR. Concerning the study's data processing: Nucleated cell counts per sample were estimated from amplification of reference gene primers within the assay. To quantify the absolute abundance of each unique TCRbeta CDR3 rearrangement, sequence reads were collapsed and filtered. For each sample, productive Simpson clonality was calculated as the square root of Simpson's diversity index over productive rearrangements. Held by TCRdb, this immuneACCESS table contains in-frame sequences only and omits some clones. Under half of the omission traces to an unresolved V gene where checked; the cause of the rest is unknown. The DNA gave D and trimming, while V, J and clone size come from that table. For this sample the table gives about 150,000 clones, of which 80% to 90% were detected only once. The top ten clones comprise roughly 6.8% of the sample.

V is pared back by 5 bases and J by 1 base, with 22 bases lying between the germline termini. The CDR3 measures 18 amino acids from cysteine to phenylalanine. The CDR3 DNA has 54 bases and is translated from base 1. CDR1 and CDR2 are read off the germline V gene as SGHRS and YFSETQ. The chain is assembled from TRBV5-1 and TRBJ2-1; the D gene lacks a confident call. This sequence originates from a woman between 50 and 59 years old in a cohort sampled during active or convalescent COVID-19. Specimen: peripheral blood. At the DNA level, the sequence is TGCGCCAGCAGAGGCGATCCGACCGGCGGAACTTCCTACAATGAGCAGTTCTTC. Its coded protein is CASRGDPTGGTSYNEQFF.